This passage covers 17 T cell receptor beta chains from one sample sequenced in a study of shared clonotypes between healthy human individuals. The repertoire was sequenced with immunoSEQ multiplex PCR; TCRdb's copy has only in-frame clones and lacks some. Counted here are 1,500,000 or so clones, approximately 98.5% occurring once; the ten biggest clones make up 0.36%. The sample was naive CD4+ T cells sorted from blood. The sample's subset: CD45RA+ positively selected. These receptors all stem from a young man in good health.

This sequence joins TRBV5-1 and TRBJ1-5; TRBD1 matches at 7 bases. CDR1 and CDR2 (germline): SGHRS, YFSETQ. With 4 bases clipped from V and 7 bases from J, the junction kept 8 bases outside the gene matches. The CDR3 has 14 amino acids. CDR3 DNA sequence: TGCGCCAGCAGCGCCCAGGGGGACGGGCAGCCCCAGCATTTT. The encoded protein is CASSAQGDGQPQHF.

This sequence joins TRBV7-2 and TRBJ2-7; possibly TRBD1 for D (5 bases). The CDR3 has 13 residues. Germline CDR1 SGHTA, CDR2 FQGNSA. V lost 1 base, J lost 6 bases, and 10 bases lay in between. CDR3 sequence reads: CASSLVQGTEQYF. CDR3 bases: TGTGCCAGCAGCTTAGTTCAGGGAACCGAGCAGTACTTC.

The V and J genes are TRBV10-3 and TRBJ1-5; TRBD1 aligns across 8 bases. V shed 6 bases and J 3 bases; nucleotides not matched to a gene: 1. The CDR3 spans 13 residues. The germline gives CDR1 ENHRY, CDR2 SYGVKD. The CDR3 here is CAIRGQVNQPQHF. In DNA form, the CDR3 reads TGTGCCATCAGGGGACAGGTCAATCAGCCCCAGCATTTT.

The chain carries TRBV7-9 and TRBJ2-1; possible D gene TRBD1, 6 bases. Germline V gene lookup returns CDR1 SEHNR and CDR2 FQNEAQ (reference sequence). V lost 7 bases, J lost 0 bases, and 13 bases lay in between. The CDR3 sequence is 15 residues long. CDR3 sequence (DNA): TGTGCCAGCACCCAAGGGGGAATCTCCTACAATGAGCAGTTCTTC. Translating gives CASTQGGISYNEQFF.

V gene TRBV15 combines with J gene TRBJ2-7; D perhaps matches TRBD2 (5 bases). Germline values: CDR1 LNHNV, CDR2 YYDKDF (reference sequence). Trimming took off 3 bases at V and 5 bases at J, with 11 bases between the two ends. The CDR3 has 13 amino acids. The DNA of the CDR3 is TGTGCCACCAGCAGGCGGGTGGTCGACGAGCAGTACTTC. Its protein product is CATSRRVVDEQYF. Together with reference TRBV15 and TRBJ2-7, the CDR3 gives the full variable domain: DAMVIQNPRYQVTQFGKPVTLSCSQTLNHNVMYWYQQKSSQAPKLLFHYYDKDFNNEADTPDNFQSRRPNTSFCFLDIRSPGLGDTAMYLCATSRRVVDEQYFGPGTRLTVT.

V gene TRBV7-8 combines with J gene TRBJ1-4; possibly TRBD1 for D (5 bases). CDR3 length: 14 residues. Trimming took 3 bases from V and 4 from J, leaving 9 bases between them. Germline CDR1 is SGHVS and CDR2 is FQNEAQ. The CDR3 coding sequence is TGTGCCAGCAGCTTGGGGGTTGTTAATGAAAAACTGTTTTTT. This translates into CASSLGVVNEKLFF.

The V gene is TRBV5-1, the J gene TRBJ2-7, with 9 bases aligning to TRBD1. Germline CDR1 is SGHRS and CDR2 is YFSETQ. With 0 bases clipped from V and 4 bases from J, the junction kept 8 bases outside the gene matches. The CDR3 runs to 16 residues. The CDR3 DNA sequence: TGCGCCAGCAGCTTGGGGGACAGGGACGTCGGGTACGAGCAGTACTTC. This encodes CASSLGDRDVGYEQYF.

The chain recombines TRBV9 with TRBJ2-1; D gene unclear. Trimming removed 0 bases at V and 0 bases at J, with 13 bases between. The V gene's germline CDR1 is SGDLS and CDR2 YYNGEE. The length of the CDR3 is 17 residues. The CDR3 DNA reads TGTGCCAGCAGCGTAGGATCAGGCTTCAGCTCCTACAATGAGCAGTTCTTC. Its protein is CASSVGSGFSSYNEQFF.

The chain carries TRBV28 and TRBJ2-1; D call uncertain. The germline CDR1 and CDR2 sequences are MDHEN and SYDVKM. The CDR3 length is 12 residues. V dropped 9 bases and J dropped 8 bases, with 14 bases sitting between them. This chain's CDR3 is CASFTAGDEQFF. The CDR3 DNA sequence: TGTGCCAGTTTCACGGCAGGAGATGAGCAGTTCTTC.

In this sample, this clone turned up once. This rearrangement joins TRBV19 to TRBJ1-5, with 7 bases fitting TRBD1. CDR3 length equals 13 residues. In germline, CDR1 is LNHDA, CDR2 SQIVND (reference sequence). V dropped 7 bases and J dropped 4; count of bases not matched to a gene: 4. The CDR3 region has the DNA TGTGCCAGTATGGGGACAGCAAATCAGCCCCAGCATTTT. It encodes CASMGTANQPQHF.

J is TRBJ2-1 and V is TRBV5-1; 8 positions agree with TRBD2. The CDR3 loop spans 16 amino acids. The V segment lost 4 bases and the J segment 4 bases; nucleotides outside the gene matches: 10. Germline CDR1 reads SGHRS; CDR2 reads YFSETQ. The CDR3 DNA sequence: TGCGCCAGCAGCGTTCCAAGCGGGAGATTGTACAATGAGCAGTTCTTC. This sequence encodes CASSVPSGRLYNEQFF. The whole variable domain, filled in from reference TRBV5-1 and TRBJ2-1, reads KAGVTQTPRYLIKTRGQQVTLSCSPISGHRSVSWYQQTPGQGLQFLFEYFSETQRNKGNFPGRFSGRQFSNSRSEMNVSTLELGDSALYLCASSVPSGRLYNEQFFGPGTRLTVL.

The gene calls are TRBV5-1 and TRBJ2-1; a weak D match, TRBD1 (6 bases). From germline, CDR1 is SGHRS and CDR2 YFSETQ. Trimming removed 0 bases from V and 5 bases from J, with 12 bases in between. The CDR3 contains 15 residues. The CDR3 nucleotides are TGCGCCAGCAGCTTGGGTGGGACACTAGACAATGAGCAGTTCTTC. Translating gives CASSLGGTLDNEQFF.

The chain links TRBV28 to TRBJ2-7, with D tentatively TRBD1 (5 bases). This CDR3 comprises 15 residues. The V end lost 4 bases, the J end lost 2 bases, and 15 bases lay between the germline ends. Germline V lookup: CDR1 MDHEN, CDR2 SYDVKM. Written as DNA, the CDR3 is TGTGCCAGCAGTTCCCCAGGTACAGGCCCCTACGAGCAGTACTTC. Translation: CASSSPGTGPYEQYF.

The chain combines TRBV15 with TRBJ2-7, with 7 bases identical to TRBD1. V dropped 6 bases and J dropped 3; count of bases not matched to a gene: 17. Per germline, CDR1 LNHNV and CDR2 YYDKDF (reference sequence). The CDR3 runs to 17 residues. Here the CDR3 reads CATRSDLRRQGLYEQYF. The CDR3 coding sequence is TGTGCCACCAGATCCGATCTTCGGAGACAGGGCCTCTACGAGCAGTACTTC.

The gene calls are TRBV10-3 and TRBJ2-7; TRBD1 aligns across 8 bases. Germline trimming cut 5 bases from V and 2 bases from J; bases unmatched to any gene: 8. The CDR3 is made up of 15 amino acids. CDR1 is ENHRY and CDR2 is SYGVKD in the germline V gene. This CDR3 is CAISPQGAKTYEQYF. Written as DNA, the CDR3 is TGTGCCATCAGTCCTCAGGGGGCAAAAACCTACGAGCAGTACTTC.

CDR3 nucleotide sequence: TGTGCCAGCAGTCCAGACAGTTCTCTCAATGAGCAGTTCTTC. Translated: CASSPDSSLNEQFF. V usage is TRBV28 and J usage is TRBJ2-1, with D perhaps matching TRBD1 (5 bases). Trimming shortened V by 5 bases and J by 6 bases, and 14 bases separated the two germline ends. CDR3 length equals 14 residues. Germline V CDR1 and CDR2: MDHEN, SYDVKM.

The gene calls are TRBV5-1 and TRBJ2-4; 11 nucleotides line up with TRBD2. Germline-derived CDR1 and CDR2 are SGHRS and YFSETQ. J was trimmed by 6 bases and V by 3 bases; bases with no gene match: 5. This CDR3 is 15 amino acids long. CDR3 loop: CASSSPGTSGNIQYF. The CDR3 nucleotides are TGCGCCAGCAGCTCGCCGGGGACTAGCGGAAACATTCAGTACTTC. Full variable domain (missing parts from reference TRBV5-1 and TRBJ2-4): KAGVTQTPRYLIKTRGQQVTLSCSPISGHRSVSWYQQTPGQGLQFLFEYFSETQRNKGNFPGRFSGRQFSNSRSEMNVSTLELGDSALYLCASSSPGTSGNIQYFGAGTRLSVL.